The next 3 T cell receptor beta chains were all read from a single sample in a study of immune evolution from preneoplasia to lung adenocarcinoma. Some clones are missing from TCRdb's copy, which holds only in-frame ones; the method was immunoSEQ multiplex PCR. This table holds 1,700 or so clones, about three quarters found once. Source material: FFPE minimally invasive lung adenocarcinoma tissue. Source of these receptors: a person aged 60-79 years with lung adenocarcinoma.

V is TRBV10-2 and J is TRBJ1-1; D not certain. CDR3 size: 15 residues. The ends were cut back, 0 bases at V and 0 bases at J, with 8 bases in the middle. From germline, CDR1 is WSHSY and CDR2 SAAADI. The CDR3 loop is CASSESTRMNTEAFF. The CDR3 coding sequence is TGCGCCAGCAGTGAGTCTACAAGAATGAACACTGAAGCTTTCTTT.

The chain recombines TRBV7-9 with TRBJ2-1; TRBD2 matches 13 bases. The CDR3 is 16 residues long. Germline CDR1 reads SEHNR; CDR2 reads FQNEAQ (reference sequence). The V segment lost 4 bases and the J segment 6 bases; nucleotides outside the gene matches: 6. The CDR3 spells CASSSPGLAGSNEQFF. In DNA form, the CDR3 reads TGTGCCAGCAGCTCCCCGGGACTAGCGGGGTCCAATGAGCAGTTCTTC.

V gene TRBV29-1 combines with J gene TRBJ2-7; TRBD2 matches 13 bases. The CDR3 runs 15 residues. J lost 2 bases, V lost 6 bases, and 7 bases had no gene match. Germline values: CDR1 SQVTM, CDR2 ANQGSEA. The CDR3 reads CSVLGTSGAPYEQYF. The CDR3 bases are TGCAGCGTCCTAGGGACTAGCGGGGCCCCCTACGAGCAGTACTTC.